Each of the 3 T cell receptor beta chains below was sequenced from the same sample in a study of blood T cells in healthy people across ages. A second PCR, run for roughly 7 to 12 cycles, used a sample-barcoded 5' primer plus a J-beta primer mix. MiXCR, applied by TCRdb to the 5' RACE reads, yields one record per CDR3 protein. Found here are some 320,000 distinct CDR3 sequences, 27% of them singletons; the top ten hold roughly 30%. Material: blood. These receptors were taken from a woman in her 70s in good health.

This clonotype was seen a handful of times. The J gene is TRBJ2-7, the V gene TRBV29-1; perhaps TRBD1 as D (6 bases). Trimming removed 4 bases at V and 4 bases at J, with 20 bases between. The CDR3 is made up of 15 amino acids. Germline V lookup: CDR1 SQVTM, CDR2 ANQGSEA. CDR3 sequence (DNA): TGCAGCGTTGGATCGGGCAGGGGAGTTTTGTACGAGCAGTACTTC. Protein: CSVGSGRGVLYEQYF.

This CDR3 is CASSRDLGGSTEAFF. The CDR3 nucleotides are TGTGCCAGCAGCCGGGATCTCGGGGGGTCAACTGAAGCTTTCTTT. The J gene is TRBJ1-1, the V gene TRBV5-5, with TRBD1 as a possible D gene (5 bases). The germline V gene encodes CDR1 SGHKS and CDR2 YYEKEE (reference sequence). The ends were cut back, 4 bases at V and 5 bases at J, with 18 bases in the middle. This CDR3 has 15 residues.

This clonotype was detected ten times or more. The chain carries TRBV28 and TRBJ2-5; D not resolved. The J call may be faulty, since TRBJ2-1 better matches the DNA end. The length of the CDR3 is 14 residues. Germline V gene sequence: CDR1 MDHEN, CDR2 SYDVKM. The CDR3 here is CASSLSQYRNEQFF. The CDR3, as DNA: TGTGCCAGCAGTTTATCCCAATACAGAAATGAGCAGTTCTTC.